The 24 T cell receptor beta chains below come from one sample, sequenced in a study of cytomegalovirus exposure and HLA in healthy donors. This PCR relied on a set of 60 Vbeta primers and 13 Jbeta primers. Data came from immunoSEQ multiplex PCR; TCRdb stores just in-frame clones and leaves some out. The sample yields approximately 170,000 clones, roughly four fifths seen once. The source material was PBMCs. The source is a man aged 35 to 55 in good health and CMV-seronegative.

This clone was observed once. This chain connects TRBV28 to TRBJ1-3; TRBD1 is a possible D gene (5 bases). Germline V CDR1 and CDR2: MDHEN, SYDVKM. V was clipped by 2 bases and J by 8 bases, with 7 bases between them. This CDR3 has 12 amino acids. Written as DNA, the CDR3 is TGTGCCAGCAGTTTAGGGGGGGACACCATATATTTT. Translated: CASSLGGDTIYF.

Notes on this clone: Other DNA sequences in the sample encode the same CDR3. V gene TRBV4-2 combines with J gene TRBJ1-3, with no clear D. Trimming removed 0 bases from V and 0 bases from J, with 6 bases in between. CDR1 and CDR2 (germline): LGHNA, YNFKEQ. The CDR3 contains 15 residues. CDR3 DNA sequence: TGTGCCAGCAGCCAAGAGTTCAGCTCTGGAAACACCATATATTTT. Residues: CASSQEFSSGNTIYF.

The chain joins TRBV5-1 to TRBJ2-5; a possible D gene is TRBD1 (6 bases). The CDR3 has 17 amino acids. V was clipped by 0 bases and J by 3 bases, with 18 bases between them. CDR1 and CDR2 (germline): SGHRS, YFSETQ. The CDR3 nucleotides are TGCGCCAGCAGCTTGGCCACAACAGGGATTGGAAAAGAGACCCAGTACTTC. This codes for CASSLATTGIGKETQYF. The entire variable domain, with the rest obtained from reference TRBV5-1 and TRBJ2-5, is as follows: KAGVTQTPRYLIKTRGQQVTLSCSPISGHRSVSWYQQTPGQGLQFLFEYFSETQRNKGNFPGRFSGRQFSNSRSEMNVSTLELGDSALYLCASSLATTGIGKETQYFGPGTRLLVL.

This chain links TRBV29-1 with TRBJ1-2; tentatively, D is TRBD1 (6 bases). V dropped 3 bases and J dropped 8 bases, with 22 bases sitting between them. This CDR3 region has 15 residues. Germline assignment: CDR1 SQVTM and CDR2 ANQGSEA. The CDR3 spells CSVESQGFARNGYTF. In DNA form, the CDR3 reads TGCAGCGTTGAGTCACAGGGATTCGCTAGGAACGGCTACACCTTC. Based on the CDR3 plus reference TRBV29-1 and TRBJ1-2, the full variable domain is SAVISQKPSRDICQRGTSLTIQCQVDSQVTMMFWYRQQPGQSLTLIATANQGSEATYESGFVIDKFPISRPNLTFSTLTVSNMSPEDSSIYLCSVESQGFARNGYTFGSGTRLTVV.

The chain links TRBV10-3 to TRBJ2-7, with D tentatively TRBD2 (7 bases). With 8 bases removed from V and 3 bases from J, the gap between germline ends came to 14 bases. The CDR3 length is 13 residues. Germline CDR1 reads ENHRY; CDR2 reads SYGVKD. CDR3 DNA sequence: TGTGCCATCTGGGGGGGCGGTGGCTACGAGCAGTACTTC. This sequence encodes CAIWGGGGYEQYF.

In its sample, this clone was seen a few times. The gene calls are TRBV28 and TRBJ2-3; 7 nucleotides match TRBD2. V was clipped by 5 bases and J by 2 bases; unmatched bases: 4. Germline lookup yields CDR1 MDHEN and CDR2 SYDVKM. The CDR3 length is 14 residues. CDR3 in DNA: TGTGCCAGCAGTGGGGGGGGGATCACAGATACGCAGTATTTT. This codes for CASSGGGITDTQYF. Complete variable domain (other parts from reference TRBV28 and TRBJ2-3): DVKVTQSSRYLVKRTGEKVFLECVQDMDHENMFWYRQDPGLGLRLIYFSYDVKMKEKGDIPEGYSVSREKKERFSLILESASTNQTSMYLCASSGGGITDTQYFGPGTRLTVL.

V and J are TRBV6-1 and TRBJ1-5, with unresolved D. The CDR3 length is 13 residues. In germline, CDR1 is MNHNS, CDR2 SASEGT. Trimming left V 1 base short and J 3 bases short, with 4 bases between. CDR3 sequence (DNA): TGTGCCAGCAGTGAAGTCAACAATCAGCCCCAGCATTTT. It translates to CASSEVNNQPQHF.

This rearrangement joins TRBV4-2 to TRBJ2-2; D is undetermined. CDR1 and CDR2 (germline): LGHNA, YNFKEQ. V lost 1 base and J lost 7, with 10 bases in between. This CDR3 region has 14 residues. The CDR3 region has the DNA TGTGCCAGCAGCCAAGTTCCTTCCGGCGGGGAGCTGTTTTTT. Its translation: CASSQVPSGGELFF.

Written as DNA, the CDR3 is TGCGCCAGCAGCTTGTCAGGGGTCAACACCGGGGAGCTGTTTTTT. Translating gives CASSLSGVNTGELFF. This chain uses TRBV5-1 with TRBJ2-2; tentative D call: TRBD1 (6 bases). There are 15 residues in the CDR3. V gave up 1 base and J gave up 2 bases, with 9 bases separating them. The germline CDR1 and CDR2 sequences are SGHRS and YFSETQ.

The count of this clone is one. The chain carries TRBV2 and TRBJ2-1, with TRBD1 matching over 9 bases. J lost 6 bases, V lost 6 bases, and 0 bases had no gene match. Germline V gene lookup returns CDR1 SNHLY and CDR2 FYNNEI. The CDR3 has 12 residues. CDR3 bases: TGTGCCAGCAGGGACAGGGGCAATGAGCAGTTCTTC. Its translation: CASRDRGNEQFF.

The V gene is TRBV28, the J gene TRBJ1-1; 7 bases are shared with TRBD1. The germline CDR1 and CDR2 sequences are MDHEN and SYDVKM. The CDR3 consists of 11 residues. J was trimmed by 6 bases and V by 5 bases; bases with no gene match: 0. The CDR3 nucleotides read TGTGCCAGCAGTCAGGGGGCTGAAGCTTTCTTT. Protein sequence: CASSQGAEAFF.

The rearrangement joins TRBV2 to TRBJ1-1, with TRBD1 as a possible D gene (5 bases). With 8 bases removed from V and 1 base from J, the gap between germline ends came to 11 bases. The CDR3 runs to 13 residues. The germline CDR1 and CDR2 sequences are SNHLY and FYNNEI. CDR3 sequence: CASARGENTEAFF. CDR3 coding DNA: TGTGCCAGCGCCCGGGGGGAGAACACTGAAGCTTTCTTT.

The rearrangement uses TRBV6-1 and TRBJ2-1; no clear D. CDR3 length: 14 amino acids. CDR1 is MNHNS, CDR2 SASEGT, per germline. Trimming took off 8 bases at V and 4 bases at J, with 15 bases between the two ends. In DNA, the CDR3 is TGTGCCAGCTCATTAGACAAAATTTACAATGAGCAGTTCTTC. Translating gives CASSLDKIYNEQFF.

The chain links TRBV28 to TRBJ2-5; D unresolved. The CDR3 extends over 14 amino acids. Trimming took off 1 base at V and 0 bases at J, with 6 bases between the two ends. The germline gives CDR1 MDHEN, CDR2 SYDVKM. CDR3 protein: CASSLSPYQETQYF. CDR3 DNA: TGTGCCAGCAGTTTATCCCCGTACCAAGAGACCCAGTACTTC.

The gene calls are TRBV5-1 and TRBJ2-7; possible D gene TRBD1, 6 bases. The CDR3 contains 14 residues. CDR1 and CDR2 (germline): SGHRS, YFSETQ. Trimming cost V 4 bases and J 2 bases, with 13 bases left between them. Written as DNA, the CDR3 is TGCGCCAGCAGCGGACAGATAGGGACCTACGAGCAGTACTTC. Protein product: CASSGQIGTYEQYF.

The chain combines TRBV29-1 with TRBJ2-3; 7 bases agree with TRBD2. V was pared by 5 bases and J by 2 bases, with 1 base of the junction left unmatched. The CDR3 loop spans 12 amino acids. From germline, CDR1 is SQVTM and CDR2 ANQGSEA. CDR3 region: CSVRLATDTQYF. Written as DNA, the CDR3 is TGCAGCGTTCGACTAGCCACAGATACGCAGTATTTT.

This clone was picked up a small number of times. The chain links TRBV7-6 to TRBJ2-6; no clear D gene. The CDR3 covers 16 residues. CDR1 and CDR2 from the germline V gene are SGHVS and FNYEAQ. Trimming left V 3 bases short and J 0 bases short, with 9 bases between. CDR3 residues: CASSLNSHSGANVLTF. The CDR3 DNA sequence: TGTGCCAGCAGCTTGAACAGCCACTCTGGGGCCAACGTCCTGACTTTC.

This chain uses TRBV29-1 with TRBJ2-5, with D perhaps matching TRBD1 (5 bases). The V end lost 6 bases, the J end lost 2 bases, and 7 bases lay between the germline ends. The CDR3 spans 11 residues. The germline gives CDR1 SQVTM, CDR2 ANQGSEA. The CDR3 coding sequence is TGCAGCGTGAGACAGCAAGAGACCCAGTACTTC. This sequence encodes CSVRQQETQYF.

This chain links TRBV4-1 with TRBJ2-3, with D unresolved. The CDR3 covers 17 residues. Germline CDR1 reads MGHRA; CDR2 reads YSYEKL. Between the trimmed V and J ends, which lost 3 bases and 0 bases, there was a span of 16 bases. The CDR3 loop is CASSHGFARSSTDTQYF. CDR3 sequence (DNA): TGCGCCAGCAGCCACGGTTTCGCGCGATCTAGCACAGATACGCAGTATTTT.

This clone was recorded once. The rearrangement links TRBV5-1 to TRBJ1-2, with D uncertain. The V and J ends lost 0 bases and 1 base respectively, with 4 bases between them. The CDR3 is 13 amino acids. Per the germline V gene, CDR1 is SGHRS and CDR2 is YFSETQ. CDR3: CASSLGSNYGYTF. The CDR3, as DNA: TGCGCCAGCAGCTTGGGCAGTAACTATGGCTACACCTTC. The full variable domain, in which reference TRBV5-1 and TRBJ1-2 provide the parts outside the CDR3, is KAGVTQTPRYLIKTRGQQVTLSCSPISGHRSVSWYQQTPGQGLQFLFEYFSETQRNKGNFPGRFSGRQFSNSRSEMNVSTLELGDSALYLCASSLGSNYGYTFGSGTRLTVV.

This chain joins TRBV10-2 and TRBJ1-2, with 7 bases matching TRBD1. V gave up 0 bases and J gave up 8 bases; unmatched junction bases: 3. CDR1 WSHSY and CDR2 SAAADI come from the germline V gene. The CDR3 has 13 residues. This CDR3 is CASSESKGGGYTF. In nucleotides, the CDR3 is TGCGCCAGCAGTGAGTCGAAAGGGGGCGGCTACACCTTC.

The chain carries TRBV2 and TRBJ2-1, with D hard to call. CDR1 and CDR2 (germline): SNHLY, FYNNEI. This CDR3 region has 14 residues. Trimming stripped 5 bases from V and 3 bases from J, with 11 bases between. This chain's CDR3 is CASSMSPNYNEQFF. The CDR3 nucleotides read TGTGCCAGCAGTATGTCCCCCAACTACAATGAGCAGTTCTTC.

The rearrangement joins TRBV20-1 to TRBJ1-5; D is unclear. The V gene lost 5 bases and the J gene lost 5 bases, with 7 bases spanning the gap. The CDR3 sequence is 11 residues long. From germline, CDR1 is DFQATT and CDR2 SNEGSKA (reference sequence). The chain's CDR3 is CSARQDQPQHF. The CDR3 DNA sequence: TGCAGTGCTCGCCAGGATCAGCCCCAGCATTTT.

The chain is built from TRBV10-2 and TRBJ2-2; D is unclear. V lost 0 bases and J 3 bases, leaving 8 bases between the germline ends. CDR1 and CDR2 from the germline V gene are WSHSY and SAAADI. The CDR3 contains 15 residues. The CDR3 nucleotides are TGCGCCAGCAGTGAGTCGCGGAGCTACACCGGGGAGCTGTTTTTT. Amino acids: CASSESRSYTGELFF.